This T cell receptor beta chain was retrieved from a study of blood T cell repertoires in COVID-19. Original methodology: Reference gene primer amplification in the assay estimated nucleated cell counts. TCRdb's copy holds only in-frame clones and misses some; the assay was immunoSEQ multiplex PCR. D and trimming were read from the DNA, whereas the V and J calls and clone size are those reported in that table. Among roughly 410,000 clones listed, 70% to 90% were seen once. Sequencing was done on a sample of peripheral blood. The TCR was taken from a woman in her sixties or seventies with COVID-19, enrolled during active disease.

As DNA, the CDR3 is TGTGCCAGCGGGGACAGTCTGGGCAATCAGCCCCAGCATTTT. Its protein is CASGDSLGNQPQHF. This chain links TRBV6-5 with TRBJ1-5, with TRBD1 matching over 7 bases. Germline V gene lookup returns CDR1 MNHEY and CDR2 SVGAGI. V gave up 8 bases and J gave up 2 bases; unmatched junction bases: 6. The CDR3 loop spans 14 amino acids.